This TCR beta chain was sequenced during a study of T-cell memory formation after mild COVID-19. Study summary: Clustering of TCRs was largely donor specific. Study-level points and caveats: Clones contracting across day 15 to 85 had a balanced CD4/CD8 profile; later expanding clones leaned CD4+. Contracting CD8+ clones were enriched in EMRA, CD4+ mainly in CM and EM.

On this clonotype itself: Its antigen is currently unknown.

After 5'RACE with constant-segment primers, TCR alpha and TCR beta cDNA libraries carrying sample barcodes and UMIs were obtained. TCRdb fed the 5' RACE reads into MiXCR, producing one record per CDR3 protein. Of around 210,000 distinct CDR3 sequences in the sample, 9.5% were seen once. This TCR was recovered from a man younger than 30 who had mild COVID-19 (a few samples of this study predate the infection). Cell type and time point are not known. The sample taken for sequencing was PBMCs or a T cell subset sorted from them (not recorded which).

The CDR3 nucleotides are TGCGCCAGCAGCTGGGGGGACACTTATTCACCCCTCCACTTT. Translating it yields CASSWGDTYSPLHF. The rearrangement joins TRBV5-1 to TRBJ1-6, with a tentative D call TRBD1 (6 bases). Trimming cost V 3 bases and J 8 bases, with 12 bases left between them. Per germline, CDR1 SGHRS and CDR2 YFSETQ. The CDR3 consists of 14 residues.